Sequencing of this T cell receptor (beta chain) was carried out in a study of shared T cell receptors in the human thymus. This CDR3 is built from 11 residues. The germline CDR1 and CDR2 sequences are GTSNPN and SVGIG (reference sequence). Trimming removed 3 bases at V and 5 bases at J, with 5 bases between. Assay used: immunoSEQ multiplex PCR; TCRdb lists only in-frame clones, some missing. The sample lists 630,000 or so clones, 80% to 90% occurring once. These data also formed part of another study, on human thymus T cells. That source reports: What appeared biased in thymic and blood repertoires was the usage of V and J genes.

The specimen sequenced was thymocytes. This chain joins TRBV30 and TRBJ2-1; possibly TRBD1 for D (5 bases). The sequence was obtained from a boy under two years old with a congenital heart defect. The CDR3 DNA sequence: TGTGCCTGGAGGGACAACAATGAGCAGTTCTTC. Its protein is CAWRDNNEQFF.